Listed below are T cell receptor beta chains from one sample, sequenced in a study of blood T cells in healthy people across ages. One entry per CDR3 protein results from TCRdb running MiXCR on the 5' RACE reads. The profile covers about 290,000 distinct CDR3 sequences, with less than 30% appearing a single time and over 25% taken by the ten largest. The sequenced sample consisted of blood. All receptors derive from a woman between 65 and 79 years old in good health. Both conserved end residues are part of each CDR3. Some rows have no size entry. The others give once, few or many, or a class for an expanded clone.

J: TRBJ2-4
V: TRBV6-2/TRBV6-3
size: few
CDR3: CASSSYINIQYF

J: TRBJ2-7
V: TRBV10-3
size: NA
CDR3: CAISDSSYEQYF

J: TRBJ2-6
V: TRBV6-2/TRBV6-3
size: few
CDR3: CASSYERAHSRGLTF

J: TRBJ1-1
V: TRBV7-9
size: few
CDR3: CASSGTKGTGEAFF

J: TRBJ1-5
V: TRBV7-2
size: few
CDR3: CASSPPAMPQHF

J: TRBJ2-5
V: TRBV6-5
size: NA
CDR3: CASRGLAQETQYF

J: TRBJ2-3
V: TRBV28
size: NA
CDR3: CASSLGGAEADTQYF

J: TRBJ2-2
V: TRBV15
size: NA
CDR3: CATSSLHSTSGPGELFF

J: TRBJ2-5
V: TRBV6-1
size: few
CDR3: CASSEGGVGETQYF

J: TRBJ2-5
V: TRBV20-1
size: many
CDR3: CSAGHLQETQYF

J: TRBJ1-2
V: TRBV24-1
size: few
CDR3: CATSDPGQYGYTF

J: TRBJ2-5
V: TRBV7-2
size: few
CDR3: CASSQSGSTGETQYF

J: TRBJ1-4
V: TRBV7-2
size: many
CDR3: CASSLEANEKLFF

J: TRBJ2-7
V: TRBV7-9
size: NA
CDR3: CASSLGLPSEQYF

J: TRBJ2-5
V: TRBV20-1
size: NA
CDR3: CSPGTEETQYF

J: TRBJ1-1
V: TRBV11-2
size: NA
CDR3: CASSLISGGGTEAFF

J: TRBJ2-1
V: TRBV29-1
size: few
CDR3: CSVIGPPGNEQFF

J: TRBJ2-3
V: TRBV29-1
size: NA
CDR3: CSVVVQERTDTQYF

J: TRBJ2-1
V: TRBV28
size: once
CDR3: CASSLIRTGLFEQFF

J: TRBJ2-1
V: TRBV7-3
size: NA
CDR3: CASSFDRASYNEQFF

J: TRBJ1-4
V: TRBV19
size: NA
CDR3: CASSMYGATNEKLFF

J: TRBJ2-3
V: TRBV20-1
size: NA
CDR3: CSVGPVPDTQYF

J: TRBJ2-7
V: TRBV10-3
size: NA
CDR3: CASGVGDEQYF

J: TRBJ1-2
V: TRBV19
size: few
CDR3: CASSISDNYGYTF

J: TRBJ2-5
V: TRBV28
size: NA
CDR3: CASGTPQGAKETQYF

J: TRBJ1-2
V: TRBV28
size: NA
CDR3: CASRTRGAYGYTF

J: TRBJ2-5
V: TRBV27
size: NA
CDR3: CASSSLLAGGETQYF

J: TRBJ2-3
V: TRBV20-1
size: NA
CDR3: CSASGLAGVGPGRDTQYF

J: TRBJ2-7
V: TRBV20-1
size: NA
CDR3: CSGSLGESSSYEQYF

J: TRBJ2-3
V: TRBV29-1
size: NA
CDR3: CSVEESSSGRSTDAQYF

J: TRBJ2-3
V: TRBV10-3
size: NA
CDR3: CAISESGFPTDTQYF

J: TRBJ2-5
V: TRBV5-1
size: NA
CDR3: CASSFADRFPEQYF

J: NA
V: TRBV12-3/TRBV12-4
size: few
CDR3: CASSQDGTYEQYF

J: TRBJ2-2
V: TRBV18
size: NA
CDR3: CASSPRGQGGELFF

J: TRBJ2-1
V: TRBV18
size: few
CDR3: CASSRPSGNNEQFF

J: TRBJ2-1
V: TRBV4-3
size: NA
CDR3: CASSQGPSGSSYNEQFF

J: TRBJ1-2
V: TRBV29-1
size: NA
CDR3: CSVERTPEGYTF